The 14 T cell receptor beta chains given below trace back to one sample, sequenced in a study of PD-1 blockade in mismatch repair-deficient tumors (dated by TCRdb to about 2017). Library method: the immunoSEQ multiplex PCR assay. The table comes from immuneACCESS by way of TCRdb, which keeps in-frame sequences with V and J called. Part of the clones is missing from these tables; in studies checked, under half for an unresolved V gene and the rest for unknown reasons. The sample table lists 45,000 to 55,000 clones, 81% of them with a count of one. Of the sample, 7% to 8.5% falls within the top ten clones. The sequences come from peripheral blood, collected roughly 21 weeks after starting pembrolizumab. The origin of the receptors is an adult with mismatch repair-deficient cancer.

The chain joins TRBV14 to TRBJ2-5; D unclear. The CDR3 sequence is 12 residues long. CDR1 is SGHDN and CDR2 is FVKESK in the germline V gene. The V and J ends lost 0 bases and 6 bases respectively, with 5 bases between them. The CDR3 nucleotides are TGTGCCAGCAGCCAAGAATGGCAGACCCAGTACTTC. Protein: CASSQEWQTQYF.

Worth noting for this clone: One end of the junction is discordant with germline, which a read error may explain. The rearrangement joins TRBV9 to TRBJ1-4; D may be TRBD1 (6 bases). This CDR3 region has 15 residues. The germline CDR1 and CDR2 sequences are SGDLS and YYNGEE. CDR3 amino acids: CAGSVDQGSNEKLFF. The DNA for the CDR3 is TGTGCCGGCAGCGTAGATCAGGGGAGCAATGAAAAACTGTTTTTT. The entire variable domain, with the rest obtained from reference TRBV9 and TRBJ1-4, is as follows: DSGVTQTPKHLITATGQRVTLRCSPRSGDLSVYWYQQSLDQGLQFLIQYYNGEERAKGNILERFSAQQFPDLHSELNLSSLELGDSALYFCAGSVDQGSNEKLFFGSGTQLSVL.

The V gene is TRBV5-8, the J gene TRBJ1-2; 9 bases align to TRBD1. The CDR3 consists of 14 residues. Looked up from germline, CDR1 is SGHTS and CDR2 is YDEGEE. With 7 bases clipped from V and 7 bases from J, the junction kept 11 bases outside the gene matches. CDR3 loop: CASDGGQGLGGYTF. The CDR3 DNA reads TGTGCCAGCGACGGGGGACAGGGACTGGGTGGCTACACCTTC. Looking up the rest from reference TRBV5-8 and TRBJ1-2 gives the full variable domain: EAGVTQSPTHLIKTRGQQATLRCSPISGHTSVYWYQQALGLGLQFLLWYDEGEERNRGNFPPRFSGRQFPNYSSELNVNALELEDSALYLCASDGGQGLGGYTFGSGTRLTVV.

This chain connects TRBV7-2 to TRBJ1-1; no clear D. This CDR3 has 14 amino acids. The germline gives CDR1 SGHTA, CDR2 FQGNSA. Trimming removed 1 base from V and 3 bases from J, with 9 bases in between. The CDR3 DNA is TGTGCCAGCAGCTTAGGACTAACGTACACTGAAGCTTTCTTT. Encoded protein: CASSLGLTYTEAFF.

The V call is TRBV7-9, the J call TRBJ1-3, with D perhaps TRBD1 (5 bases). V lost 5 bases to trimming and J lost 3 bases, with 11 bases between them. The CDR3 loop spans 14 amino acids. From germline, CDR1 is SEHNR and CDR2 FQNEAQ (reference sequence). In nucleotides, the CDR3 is TGTGCCAGCAGCCCAAGGGGTTTTGGAAACACCATATATTTT. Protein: CASSPRGFGNTIYF. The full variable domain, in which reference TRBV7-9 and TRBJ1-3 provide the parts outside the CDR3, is DTGVSQNPRHKITKRGQNVTFRCDPISEHNRLYWYRQTLGQGPEFLTYFQNEAQLEKSRLLSDRFSAERPKGSFSTLEIQRTEQGDSAMYLCASSPRGFGNTIYFGEGSWLTVV.

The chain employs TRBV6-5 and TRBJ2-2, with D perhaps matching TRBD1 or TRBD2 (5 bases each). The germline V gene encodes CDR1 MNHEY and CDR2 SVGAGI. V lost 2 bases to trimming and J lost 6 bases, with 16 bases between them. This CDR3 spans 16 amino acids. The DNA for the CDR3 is TGTGCCAGCAGTTACGGCCAAGGGACCGGCCCCGGGGAGCTGTTTTTT. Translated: CASSYGQGTGPGELFF.

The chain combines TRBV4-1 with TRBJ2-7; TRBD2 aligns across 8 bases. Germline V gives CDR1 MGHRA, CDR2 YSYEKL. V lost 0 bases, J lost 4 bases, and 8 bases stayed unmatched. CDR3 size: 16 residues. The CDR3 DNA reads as TGCGCCAGCAGCCAAGATTTGGCTAGCGGGTTATACGAGCAGTACTTC. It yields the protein CASSQDLASGLYEQYF.

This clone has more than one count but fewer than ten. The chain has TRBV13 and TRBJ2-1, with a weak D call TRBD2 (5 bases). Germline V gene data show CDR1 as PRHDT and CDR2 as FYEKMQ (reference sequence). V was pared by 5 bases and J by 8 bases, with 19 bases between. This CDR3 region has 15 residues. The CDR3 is CASSRLEEDGYEQFF. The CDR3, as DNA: TGTGCCAGCAGCCGTTTGGAGGAGGATGGATATGAGCAGTTCTTC.

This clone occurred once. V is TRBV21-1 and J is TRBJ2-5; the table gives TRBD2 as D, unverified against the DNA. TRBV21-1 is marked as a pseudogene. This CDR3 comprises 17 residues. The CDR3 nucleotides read TGTGCCAGCTGGGGCCGAGCTAGCGGGTTCGCCCAAGAGACCCAGTACTTC. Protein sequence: CASWGRASGFAQETQYF.

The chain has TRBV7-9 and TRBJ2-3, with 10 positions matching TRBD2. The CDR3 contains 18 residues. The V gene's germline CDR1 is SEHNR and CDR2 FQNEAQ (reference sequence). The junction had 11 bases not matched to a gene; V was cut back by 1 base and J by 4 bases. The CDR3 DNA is TGTGCCAGCAGCTTAGGGGTAGGGCTAGCGGGAGCAGCAGATACGCAGTATTTT. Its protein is CASSLGVGLAGAADTQYF.

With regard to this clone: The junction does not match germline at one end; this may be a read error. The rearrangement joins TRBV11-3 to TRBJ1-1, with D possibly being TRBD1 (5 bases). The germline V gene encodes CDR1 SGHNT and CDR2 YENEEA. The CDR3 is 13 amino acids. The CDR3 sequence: CASSSPRTPGADF. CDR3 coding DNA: TGTGCCAGCAGCTCACCCCGCACCCCCGGGGCCGACTTT.

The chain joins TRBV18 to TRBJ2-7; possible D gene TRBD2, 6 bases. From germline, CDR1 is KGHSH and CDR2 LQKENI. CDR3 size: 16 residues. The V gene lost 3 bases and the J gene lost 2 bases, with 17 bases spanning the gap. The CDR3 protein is CASSPRASAGTYEQYF. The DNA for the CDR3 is TGTGCCAGCTCACCTAGAGCTAGCGCCGGAACCTACGAGCAGTACTTC.

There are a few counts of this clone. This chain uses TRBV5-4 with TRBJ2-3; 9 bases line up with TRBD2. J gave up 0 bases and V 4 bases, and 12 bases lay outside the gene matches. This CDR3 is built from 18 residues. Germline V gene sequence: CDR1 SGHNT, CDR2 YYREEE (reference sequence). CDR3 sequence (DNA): TGTGCCAGCAGCCCCCTCGCGGGAGGGACTTCTAGCACAGATACGCAGTATTTT. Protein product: CASSPLAGGTSSTDTQYF.

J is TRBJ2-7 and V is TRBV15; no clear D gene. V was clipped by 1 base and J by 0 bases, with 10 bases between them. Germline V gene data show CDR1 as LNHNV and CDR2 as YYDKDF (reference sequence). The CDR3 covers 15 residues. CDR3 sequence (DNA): TGTGCCACCAGCAGAGCCACGCGGAACTCCTACGAGCAGTACTTC. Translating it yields CATSRATRNSYEQYF.